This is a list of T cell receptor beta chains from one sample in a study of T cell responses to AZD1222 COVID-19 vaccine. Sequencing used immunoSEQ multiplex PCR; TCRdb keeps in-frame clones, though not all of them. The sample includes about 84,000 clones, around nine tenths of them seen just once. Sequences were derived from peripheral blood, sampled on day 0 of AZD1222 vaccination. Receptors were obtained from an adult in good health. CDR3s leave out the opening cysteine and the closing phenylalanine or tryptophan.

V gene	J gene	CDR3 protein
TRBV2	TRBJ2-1	ASSADSYNEQF
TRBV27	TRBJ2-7	ASSFSGFPTYEQY
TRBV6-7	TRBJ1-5	ASSYRGREQPQH
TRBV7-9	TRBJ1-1	ASRGQGDEAF
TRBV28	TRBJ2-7	ASSPRGRRVYEQY
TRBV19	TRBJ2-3	AIGFSGSTDTQY
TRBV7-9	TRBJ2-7	ASSLGASATYEQY
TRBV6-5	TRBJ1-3	ASKLGQGRNTIY
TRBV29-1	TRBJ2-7	SVALTYEQY
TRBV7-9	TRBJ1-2	ASSLGRGAANYGYT
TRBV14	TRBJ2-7	ASSRTRFEQY
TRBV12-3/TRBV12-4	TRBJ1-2	ASSFNRESGYT
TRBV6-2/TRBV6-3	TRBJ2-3	ASSYSSRTDTQY
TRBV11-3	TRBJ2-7	ASSLGETGHEQY
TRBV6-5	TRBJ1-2	ASSYSIDFYGYT
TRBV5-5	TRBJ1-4	ASSLSWTGTNEKLF
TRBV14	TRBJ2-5	ASSRQEMGTQY
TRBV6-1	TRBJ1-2	ASSEEGGYYGYT
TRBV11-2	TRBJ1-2	ANQRGTIGYT
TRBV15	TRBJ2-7	ATSRGRQGINEQY
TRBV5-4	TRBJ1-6	ASSFDQHSPLH
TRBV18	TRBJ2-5	ASSPSQGRETQY
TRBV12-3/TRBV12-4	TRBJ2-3	ASRYGGADTQY
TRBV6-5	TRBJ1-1	ASSLQSPLTEAF
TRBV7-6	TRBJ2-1	ASSAGGALSSYNEQF
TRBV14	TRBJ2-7	ASSLAGANEQY
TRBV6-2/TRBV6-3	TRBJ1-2	ASSYTYGYT
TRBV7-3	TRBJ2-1	ASSPTGQYNEQF
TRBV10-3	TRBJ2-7	AISDMTSGRYEQY
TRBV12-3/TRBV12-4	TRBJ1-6	ASSNRVSPLH
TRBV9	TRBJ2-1	ASSQGGVNNEQF
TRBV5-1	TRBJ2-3	ASRAYTGTSTDTQY
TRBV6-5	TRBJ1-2	ASTHIPGQDYGYT
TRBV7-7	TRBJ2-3	AVGRGLAGEDTQY
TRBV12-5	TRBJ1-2	ASGLVSPGGYT
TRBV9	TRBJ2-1	ASNRLAESYNEQF
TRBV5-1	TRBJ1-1	ASSLGVVNTEAF
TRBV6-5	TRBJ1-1	ASNGFGGAGAF
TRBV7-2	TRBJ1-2	ASSVRTDDYGYT
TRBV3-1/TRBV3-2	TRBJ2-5	ASSQGGETQY
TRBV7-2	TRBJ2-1	ASSLGAWRRRDNEQF
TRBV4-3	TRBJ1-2	ASSQDGTHGYT
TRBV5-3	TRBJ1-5	ARSLVLDCPQPQH
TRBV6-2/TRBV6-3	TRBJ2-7	ASSLQGSYEQY
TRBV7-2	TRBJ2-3	ASSLFTDIKGDTQY
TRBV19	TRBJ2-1	ASSTAGTSGNEQF
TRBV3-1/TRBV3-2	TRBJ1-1	ASSPEIPLTGTGTEAF
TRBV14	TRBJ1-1	ASSQRVAGTLRYEAF
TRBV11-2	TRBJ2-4	ASSPGPGRGDGDIQY
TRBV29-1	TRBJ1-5	SVRTGSGQPQH
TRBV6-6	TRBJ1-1	ASSPDRGRAEAF
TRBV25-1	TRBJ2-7	ASSESRDNYEQY
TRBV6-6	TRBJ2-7	ASTSAGTPEQY